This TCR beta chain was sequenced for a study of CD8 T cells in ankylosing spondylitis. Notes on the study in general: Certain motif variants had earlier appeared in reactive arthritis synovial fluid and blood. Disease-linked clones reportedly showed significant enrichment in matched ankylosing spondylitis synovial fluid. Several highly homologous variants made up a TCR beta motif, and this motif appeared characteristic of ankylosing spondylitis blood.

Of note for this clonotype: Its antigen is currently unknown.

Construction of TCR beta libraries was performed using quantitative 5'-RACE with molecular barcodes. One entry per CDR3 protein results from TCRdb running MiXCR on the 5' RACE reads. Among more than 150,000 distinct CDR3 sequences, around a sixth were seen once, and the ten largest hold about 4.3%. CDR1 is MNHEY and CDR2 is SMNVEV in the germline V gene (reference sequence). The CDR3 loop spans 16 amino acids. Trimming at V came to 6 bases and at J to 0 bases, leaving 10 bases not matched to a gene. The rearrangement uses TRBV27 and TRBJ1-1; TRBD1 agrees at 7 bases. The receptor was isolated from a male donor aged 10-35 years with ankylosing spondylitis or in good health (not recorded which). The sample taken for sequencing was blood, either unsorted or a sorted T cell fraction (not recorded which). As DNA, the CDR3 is TGTGCCAGCAGCCTAGTGGGGACAGTACTGAACACTGAAGCTTTCTTT. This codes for CASSLVGTVLNTEAFF.